Below are 29 T cell receptor beta chains sequenced from a single sample in a study of cytomegalovirus exposure and HLA in healthy donors. The PCR used 60 Vbeta and 13 Jbeta primers. Repertoires were generated with immunoSEQ multiplex PCR, while TCRdb's copy carries only in-frame clones and drops some. The data contain roughly 190,000 clones, about 90% of them singletons. Sequences were obtained from PBMCs. All receptors come from a boy younger than 10 in good health and CMV-seronegative.

This chain links TRBV6-1 with TRBJ2-3; possible D gene TRBD2, 6 bases. V lost 1 base and J lost 11, with 13 bases in between. The germline V gene encodes CDR1 MNHNS and CDR2 SASEGT. The CDR3 is 13 amino acids. The CDR3 here is CASSEGWGVGQYF. CDR3 DNA: TGTGCCAGCAGTGAAGGTTGGGGGGTGGGGCAGTATTTT.

V and J are TRBV5-1 and TRBJ2-5, with TRBD1 matching 8 bases. This CDR3 spans 14 amino acids. Germline V gene sequence: CDR1 SGHRS, CDR2 YFSETQ. The trim removed 3 bases at V and 2 bases at J, leaving 3 bases unmatched. The CDR3 protein is CASSSTGAQETQYF. In DNA form, the CDR3 reads TGCGCCAGCAGCTCGACAGGGGCACAAGAGACCCAGTACTTC.

The CDR3 nucleotides read TGCGCCAGCAGCGCTAGCGGGTCCTACCAAGAGACCCAGTACTTC. This translates into CASSASGSYQETQYF. V gene TRBV5-1 combines with J gene TRBJ2-5; 8 bases agree with TRBD2. V trimming: 4 bases; J trimming: 0 bases; junction bases outside the gene matches: 5. CDR3 length: 15 amino acids. Germline assignment: CDR1 SGHRS and CDR2 YFSETQ. The variable domain in full, with the rest retrieved from reference TRBV5-1 and TRBJ2-5, is KAGVTQTPRYLIKTRGQQVTLSCSPISGHRSVSWYQQTPGQGLQFLFEYFSETQRNKGNFPGRFSGRQFSNSRSEMNVSTLELGDSALYLCASSASGSYQETQYFGPGTRLLVL.

This sequence joins TRBV6-1 and TRBJ1-1; D may be TRBD1 (5 bases). V was shortened by 6 bases and J by 3 bases, with 11 bases between the two germline ends. This CDR3 contains 13 residues. Germline V gene data show CDR1 as MNHNS and CDR2 as SASEGT. This CDR3 is CASRGARHTEAFF. As DNA, the CDR3 is TGTGCCAGCAGAGGGGCGAGACACACTGAAGCTTTCTTT.

The V gene is TRBV28, the J gene TRBJ1-1; D gene uncertain. V lost 2 bases and J 2 bases, leaving 9 bases between the germline ends. Germline V gene data show CDR1 as MDHEN and CDR2 as SYDVKM. The CDR3 has 14 residues. This CDR3 reads CASSLQRTNTEAFF. The CDR3 nucleotides are TGTGCCAGCAGTTTACAGAGGACTAACACTGAAGCTTTCTTT.

V and J are TRBV7-9 and TRBJ2-7, with 10 positions matching TRBD1. V trimming: 5 bases; J trimming: 3 bases; junction bases outside the gene matches: 13. The CDR3 is 17 residues long. Germline V gene data show CDR1 as SEHNR and CDR2 as FQNEAQ (reference sequence). The CDR3 region has the DNA TGTGCCAGCAGCCCCTCAACTGGGACAGGGGTAGGCTACGAGCAGTACTTC. Residues: CASSPSTGTGVGYEQYF.

The chain couples TRBV5-1 to TRBJ2-5, with a tentative D call TRBD1 (6 bases). The CDR3 has 15 residues. V was clipped by 3 bases and J by 5 bases, with 17 bases between them. Germline values: CDR1 SGHRS, CDR2 YFSETQ. For the CDR3, the DNA is TGCGCCAGCAGCTCTCCAACAGGGACCAGTGAGACCCAGTACTTC. This sequence encodes CASSSPTGTSETQYF.

The V gene is TRBV19, the J gene TRBJ2-7; 8 bases are shared with TRBD2. This CDR3 spans 15 amino acids. In germline, CDR1 is LNHDA, CDR2 SQIVND (reference sequence). V shed 5 bases, J shed 6 bases, and the junction held 12 bases outside the gene matches. The CDR3 loop is CASSAHRAAGAEQYF. The CDR3, as DNA: TGTGCCAGTAGTGCCCACCGGGCAGCGGGGGCCGAGCAGTACTTC.

This clone was found a few times. The chain carries TRBV19 and TRBJ2-7; TRBD2 matches at 8 bases. There are 13 residues in the CDR3. The V gene end was trimmed by 7 bases and the J gene end by 2 bases; junction bases not matched to a gene: 4. CDR1 and CDR2 (germline): LNHDA, SQIVND (reference sequence). CDR3 nucleotide sequence: TGTGCCAGTAAAACTAGCGGCACCTACGAGCAGTACTTC. Translation gives CASKTSGTYEQYF.

This clone was found a few times. CDR3 DNA sequence: TGTGCCAGCAGTTACGCGAGCGAGCAGTACTTC. This gives the protein CASSYASEQYF. The chain recombines TRBV6-5 with TRBJ2-7, with D uncertain. The CDR3 totals 11 residues. V was trimmed by 2 bases and J by 6 bases, leaving 5 bases between them. In germline, CDR1 is MNHEY, CDR2 SVGAGI.

In the case of this clone: One end of the junction does not line up with germline, which may come from a read error. V is TRBV5-8 and J is TRBJ2-4, with TRBD2 identical over 12 bases. The germline V gene encodes CDR1 SGHTS and CDR2 YDEGEE. This CDR3 has 13 residues. This CDR3 reads CASSETSGGPVRF. CDR3 nucleotide sequence: TGTGCCAGCAGCGAGACTAGCGGGGGCCCCGTTCGTTTC.

The genes are TRBV30 and TRBJ2-2; no definite D call. CDR3 length: 15 residues. The germline gives CDR1 GTSNPN, CDR2 SVGIG (reference sequence). The V and J ends lost 0 bases and 0 bases respectively, with 8 bases between them. For the CDR3, the DNA is TGTGCCTGGAGTGTACTGAGTCCGAACACCGGGGAGCTGTTTTTT. Protein: CAWSVLSPNTGELFF.

The chain carries TRBV28 and TRBJ2-6; possible D gene TRBD2, 6 bases. CDR1 and CDR2 (germline): MDHEN, SYDVKM. The CDR3 length is 21 residues. Trimming shortened V by 5 bases and J by 0 bases, and 26 bases separated the two germline ends. CDR3 sequence (DNA): TGTGCCAGCAGTCCAGGACTATCACCTAAAAGACCCGCCTCTGGGGCCAACGTCCTGACTTTC. It codes for CASSPGLSPKRPASGANVLTF.

The V and J genes are TRBV30 and TRBJ1-6; 8 bases fit TRBD1. This CDR3 is built from 15 residues. V dropped 4 bases and J dropped 10; count of bases not matched to a gene: 12. Germline V gene data show CDR1 as GTSNPN and CDR2 as SVGIG (reference sequence). DNA for the CDR3: TGTGCCTGGATGGGACAGGCGGGAGTCGGCTCACCCCTCCACTTT. As protein: CAWMGQAGVGSPLHF.

The chain is built from TRBV28 and TRBJ1-1, with D hard to call. V was shortened by 3 bases and J by 10 bases, with 18 bases between the two germline ends. The CDR3 runs 14 residues. Germline assignment: CDR1 MDHEN and CDR2 SYDVKM. This CDR3 reads CASSFVADPRGAFF. CDR3 sequence (DNA): TGTGCCAGCAGTTTCGTCGCAGACCCCCGGGGAGCTTTCTTT.

This rearrangement joins TRBV6-5 to TRBJ1-3; weak D call: TRBD1 (6 bases). The CDR3 contains 15 residues. CDR1 is MNHEY and CDR2 is SVGAGI in the germline V gene. V lost 9 bases and J lost 8, with 23 bases in between. CDR3: CASSLAGGLGDTIYF. CDR3 DNA sequence: TGTGCCAGTTCCCTCGCGGGGGGGCTTGGGGACACCATATATTTT.

J is TRBJ2-6 and V is TRBV4-1; perhaps TRBD2 as D (5 bases). Per germline, CDR1 MGHRA and CDR2 YSYEKL. The germline V and J ends were trimmed by 5 bases and 6 bases, with 11 bases remaining between them. This CDR3 spans 14 amino acids. The CDR3 DNA sequence: TGCGCCAGCAGCACCCCCGGGGAGGCCAACGTCCTGACTTTC. It translates to CASSTPGEANVLTF.

With respect to this clone: One junction end disagrees with the germline gene, perhaps due to a read error. V usage is TRBV7-9 and J usage is TRBJ1-3; the D is unclear. Germline V gives CDR1 SEHNR, CDR2 FQNEAQ (reference sequence). The CDR3 covers 17 residues. The CDR3 nucleotides are TGTTCCAGCAGCTTAATTGGTCGCCATGAGGCTGGAAACACCATATATTTT. Translating gives CSSSLIGRHEAGNTIYF.

The J gene is TRBJ1-5, the V gene TRBV19, with TRBD1 as a possible D gene (6 bases). This CDR3 contains 15 residues. V was cut by 7 bases and J by 0 bases, with 13 bases left in between. The germline CDR1 and CDR2 sequences are LNHDA and SQIVND (reference sequence). The CDR3 DNA sequence: TGTGCCAGTATGGGGGCAGCTGGTAGCAATCAGCCCCAGCATTTT. Encoded protein: CASMGAAGSNQPQHF.

The chain joins TRBV29-1 to TRBJ2-5; 11 nucleotides line up with TRBD2. The CDR3 totals 16 residues. The germline V gene encodes CDR1 SQVTM and CDR2 ANQGSEA. Trimming took 8 bases from V and 5 from J; bases not matched to a gene: 16. CDR3 sequence: CSSGPRLAGNYETQYF. The CDR3 DNA reads TGCAGCTCAGGGCCTAGACTAGCGGGGAATTATGAGACCCAGTACTTC.

This rearrangement joins TRBV11-3 to TRBJ2-7, with a possible D match to TRBD2 (6 bases). Trimming stripped 0 bases from V and 5 bases from J, with 8 bases between. CDR3 length equals 13 residues. Germline V CDR1 and CDR2: SGHNT, YENEEA. The CDR3 reads CASSLERGDEQYF. CDR3 nucleotide sequence: TGTGCCAGCAGCTTAGAACGCGGGGACGAGCAGTACTTC.

The chain couples TRBV19 to TRBJ2-1; 7 positions agree with TRBD2. The germline V gene encodes CDR1 LNHDA and CDR2 SQIVND (reference sequence). V lost 6 bases to trimming and J lost 8 bases; unmatched junction nucleotides: 13. The CDR3 loop spans 15 amino acids. CDR3 protein: CASRKRGTPMDEQFF. The CDR3 bases are TGTGCCAGTAGAAAGCGGGGCACACCTATGGATGAGCAGTTCTTC.

The chain carries TRBV29-1 and TRBJ2-5; perhaps TRBD1 as D (6 bases). V was cut by 4 bases and J by 4 bases, with 13 bases left in between. CDR1 and CDR2 from the germline V gene are SQVTM and ANQGSEA. The CDR3 totals 13 residues. The CDR3 DNA reads as TGCAGCGTTGCAGGGGTATTGGTAGAGACCCAGTACTTC. This sequence encodes CSVAGVLVETQYF.

The rearrangement uses TRBV27 and TRBJ1-3; 8 bases align to TRBD1. The CDR3 length is 16 residues. Germline V gene data show CDR1 as MNHEY and CDR2 as SMNVEV (reference sequence). V shed 6 bases, J shed 0 bases, and the junction held 7 bases outside the gene matches. Here the CDR3 reads CASRSGGYGSGNTIYF. The CDR3, as DNA: TGTGCCAGCAGGTCAGGGGGCTATGGCTCTGGAAACACCATATATTTT.

J is TRBJ2-1 and V is TRBV7-8, with D perhaps TRBD2 (5 bases). The V and J ends lost 4 bases and 11 bases respectively, with 18 bases between them. CDR1 is SGHVS and CDR2 is FQNEAQ in the germline V gene. This CDR3 has 14 amino acids. Here the CDR3 reads CASSSRPGIPKQFF. CDR3 DNA sequence: TGTGCCAGCAGCTCCAGACCCGGGATACCAAAGCAGTTCTTC.

J is TRBJ1-6 and V is TRBV6-1, with a weak D call TRBD1 (5 bases). The CDR3 sequence is 13 residues long. Germline values: CDR1 MNHNS, CDR2 SASEGT. Trimming cost V 8 bases and J 8 bases, with 13 bases left between them. CDR3 sequence reads: CASSAGPDSPLHF. Here the CDR3 DNA reads TGTGCCAGCTCCGCAGGGCCAGATTCACCCCTCCACTTT.

The chain has TRBV18 and TRBJ2-7; weak D call: TRBD2 (5 bases). Germline assignment: CDR1 KGHSH and CDR2 LQKENI. V was shortened by 5 bases and J by 0 bases, with 20 bases between the two germline ends. The CDR3 runs 17 residues. This CDR3 reads CASSEIFAGGSSYEQYF. For the CDR3, the DNA is TGTGCCAGCTCAGAGATCTTCGCGGGCGGAAGCTCCTACGAGCAGTACTTC. Together with reference TRBV18 and TRBJ2-7, the CDR3 gives the full variable domain: NAGVMQNPRHLVRRRGQEARLRCSPMKGHSHVYWYRQLPEEGLKFMVYLQKENIIDESGMPKERFSAEFPKEGPSILRIQQVVRGDSAAYFCASSEIFAGGSSYEQYFGPGTRLTVT.

This clone has just one count. This rearrangement joins TRBV30 to TRBJ1-1; D unclear. Trimming left V 4 bases short and J 6 bases short, with 12 bases between. This CDR3 spans 12 amino acids. Germline values: CDR1 GTSNPN, CDR2 SVGIG (reference sequence). The CDR3 DNA reads TGTGCCTGGACTCTGAGAGGCCCTGAAGCTTTCTTT. It codes for CAWTLRGPEAFF.

J is TRBJ2-3 and V is TRBV9, with 8 bases that match TRBD2. J lost 1 base, V lost 3 bases, and 10 bases had no gene match. This CDR3 is built from 17 residues. Germline V lookup: CDR1 SGDLS, CDR2 YYNGEE. In DNA, the CDR3 is TGTGCCAGCAGCGAAAGCGGGAGATGGGGAGGCACAGATACGCAGTATTTT. Amino acids: CASSESGRWGGTDTQYF.